Listed below are T cell receptor beta chains from one sample, sequenced in a study of TIL therapy for anti-PD-1-resistant metastatic lung cancer. Some clones are missing from TCRdb's copy, which holds only in-frame ones; the method was immunoSEQ multiplex PCR. This table has 50,000 or so clones, less than 85% appearing once. The sequencing used tumor tissue, collected at baseline. These receptors were obtained from a person aged 25 to 80 with non-small cell lung cancer. Each CDR3 is given with its conserved first and last residue. A D gene is named only where the DNA matches it firmly. Clone size appears in some rows only: once, few, many, or a class for an expanded clone.

D,length,J,size,V,CDR3,DNA
NA,15,TRBJ2-2,once,TRBV9,CASSVLAGEGGELFF,TGTGCCAGCAGCGTACTCGCAGGGGAGGGCGGGGAGCTGTTTTTT
NA,14,TRBJ1-1,few,TRBV6-5,CASSYRLSNTEAFF,TGTGCCAGCAGTTATCGGCTGTCCAACACTGAAGCTTTCTTT
NA,23,TRBJ1-4,once,TRBV1,CTSSQAKIKELGPIDATNEKLFF,TGCACCAGCAGCCAAGCTAAAATTAAGGAGTTAGGGCCTATCGACGCAACTAATGAAAAACTGTTTTTT
TRBD1,15,TRBJ2-7,NA,TRBV5-4,CASSSGQGRIYEQYF,TGTGCCAGCAGCTCCGGACAGGGAAGAATCTACGAGCAGTACTTC
TRBD1,16,TRBJ1-6,NA,TRBV7-9,CASSWGQGEDNSPLHF,TGTGCCAGCAGCTGGGGACAGGGGGAGGATAATTCACCCCTCCACTTT
TRBD2,17,TRBJ2-2,once,TRBV9,CASSPRLERGRGGELFF,TGTGCCAGCAGCCCTCGCCTCGAGCGGGGGAGGGGCGGGGAGCTGTTTTTT
TRBD2,16,TRBJ2-5,NA,TRBV7-8,CASSLAGLAGEETQYF,TGTGCCAGCAGCTTAGCCGGACTAGCGGGAGAAGAGACCCAGTACTTC
NA,13,TRBJ2-3,once,TRBV5-6,CASSYGMADTQYF,TGTGCCAGCAGCTATGGAATGGCAGATACGCAGTATTTT
NA,16,TRBJ1-5,NA,TRBV15,CATSGIIQGWNQPQHF,TGTGCCACCAGCGGAATTATTCAGGGGTGGAATCAGCCCCAGCATTTT
TRBD2,14,TRBJ2-7,NA,TRBV28,CASRGSGSSYEQYF,TGTGCCAGCAGGGGGAGCGGGAGTTCCTACGAGCAGTACTTC
TRBD2,14,TRBJ2-3,NA,TRBV2,CASSRGGSTDTQYF,TGTGCCAGCAGCCGCGGGGGGTCCACAGATACGCAGTATTTT
NA,14,TRBJ2-3,NA,TRBV9,CASSVGQYTDTQYF,TGTGCCAGCAGCGTAGGGCAGTATACAGATACGCAGTATTTT
TRBD2,16,TRBJ2-5,NA,TRBV10-1,CASSKLAGGSQETQYF,TGCGCCAGCAGTAAACTAGCGGGAGGATCCCAAGAGACCCAGTACTTC
TRBD2,19,TRBJ2-3,once,TRBV28,CASSLLAGGPLSSTDTQYF,TGTGCCAGCAGCCTACTAGCGGGAGGGCCCCTATCTAGCACAGATACGCAGTATTTT
NA,15,TRBJ1-6,few,TRBV7-9,CASSIGRTPNSPLHF,TGTGCCAGCAGCATTGGAAGGACACCCAATTCACCCCTCCACTTT
NA,16,TRBJ2-3,NA,TRBV21-1,CASRSGDRISTDTQYF,TGTGCCAGCAGGAGTGGGGACAGGATTAGCACAGATACGCAGTATTTT
NA,15,TRBJ2-7,NA,TRBV7-9,CASSLPGGGGHEQYF,TGTGCCAGCAGCTTACCCGGGGGAGGGGGCCACGAGCAGTACTTC
TRBD1,14,TRBJ2-7,NA,TRBV19,CASSPGTGTYEQYF,TGTGCCAGTAGCCCCGGGACAGGGACTTACGAGCAGTACTTC
TRBD1,14,TRBJ1-2,NA,TRBV9,CASSVSTGGYGYTF,TGTGCCAGCAGCGTATCAACAGGGGGCTATGGCTACACCTTC
NA,14,TRBJ2-3,NA,TRBV6-6,CASSSRETTDTQYF,TGTGCCAGCAGTTCCAGGGAGACCACAGATACGCAGTATTTT
NA,12,TRBJ2-3,NA,TRBV27,CASSPGLFTQYF,TGTGCCAGCAGTCCAGGACTATTTACGCAGTATTTT
NA,13,TRBJ2-7,NA,TRBV7-2,CASSRDNYYEQYF,TGTGCCAGCAGCCGGGACAACTACTACGAGCAGTACTTC
TRBD2,14,TRBJ2-5,NA,TRBV6-6,CASSGTSGRETQYF,TGTGCCAGCAGCGGGACTAGCGGGAGAGAGACCCAGTACTTC
NA,15,TRBJ1-2,NA,TRBV2,CASSEGGPGETGYTF,TGTGCCAGCAGTGAGGGAGGACCCGGGGAGACTGGCTACACCTTC
NA,17,TRBJ2-5,NA,TRBV19,CASSIPGKRGFRETQYF,TGTGCCAGTAGTATACCGGGGAAGAGGGGATTTCGAGAGACCCAGTACTTC
NA,13,TRBJ2-1,NA,TRBV28,CASMGGAYNEQFF,TGTGCCAGCATGGGCGGGGCCTACAATGAGCAGTTCTTC
NA,14,TRBJ1-2,few,TRBV25-1,CASSAAWEGNGYTF,TGTGCCAGCAGTGCAGCCTGGGAGGGTAATGGCTACACCTTC
TRBD2,14,TRBJ2-1,NA,TRBV5-1,CASSPGTSVNEQFF,TGCGCCAGCAGCCCCGGGACTAGCGTCAATGAGCAGTTCTTC
NA,17,TRBJ1-3,once,TRBV5-1,CASSLRSAGTSGNTIYF,TGCGCCAGCAGCTTGCGATCCGCCGGGACATCTGGAAACACCATATATTTT
TRBD1,15,TRBJ1-4,NA,TRBV5-4,CASSLGGGGNEKLFF,TGTGCCAGCAGTTTAGGGGGCGGTGGAAATGAAAAACTGTTTTTT
NA,12,TRBJ2-7,NA,TRBV7-8,CASSLGGSEQYF,TGTGCCAGCAGCTTAGGCGGCAGCGAGCAGTACTTC
TRBD2,17,TRBJ2-3,NA,TRBV10-3,CAISGTRLAGGTDTQYF,TGTGCCATCAGTGGGACCCGACTAGCGGGAGGCACAGATACGCAGTATTTT
NA,15,TRBJ2-2,NA,TRBV29-1,CSVEDRFRATGELFF,TGCAGCGTTGAAGATAGGTTTCGAGCGACCGGGGAGCTGTTTTTT
NA,15,TRBJ2-1,NA,TRBV21-1,CASSHSGRGVNEQFF,TGTGCCAGCAGCCATAGCGGGAGAGGGGTCAATGAGCAGTTCTTC
TRBD1,14,TRBJ1-1,NA,TRBV29-1,CSVEVRGRATEAFF,TGCAGCGTTGAAGTGAGGGGGCGAGCAACTGAAGCTTTCTTT
NA,15,TRBJ1-1,NA,TRBV4-1,CASSQDLAGLSEAFF,TGCGCCAGCAGCCAAGATCTGGCAGGGTTGTCTGAAGCTTTCTTT
NA,11,TRBJ1-5,few,TRBV30,CAWSKGQPQHF,TGTGCCTGGAGCAAGGGTCAGCCCCAGCATTTT
NA,15,TRBJ2-2,NA,TRBV10-3,CAISESASYTGELFF,TGTGCCATCAGTGAGTCGGCCTCCTACACCGGGGAGCTGTTTTTT
NA,12,TRBJ2-5,NA,TRBV5-1,CASSGWEETQYF,TGCGCCAGCAGCGGCTGGGAAGAGACCCAGTACTTC
TRBD2,13,TRBJ2-7,NA,TRBV28,CATYSGGAYEQYF,TGTGCCACCTACAGCGGGGGGGCGTACGAGCAGTACTTC
NA,14,TRBJ2-5,NA,TRBV6-1,CASSGSRVRETQYF,TGTGCCAGCAGTGGTTCCAGGGTTCGCGAGACCCAGTACTTC
TRBD1,15,TRBJ1-5,NA,TRBV5-1,CASSPTGISNQPQHF,TGCGCCAGCAGTCCGACAGGGATCAGCAATCAGCCCCAGCATTTT
NA,13,TRBJ2-2,NA,TRBV7-8,CASSLTGNGELFF,TGTGCCAGCAGCTTAACAGGGAACGGGGAGCTGTTTTTT
TRBD2,15,TRBJ2-7,few,TRBV5-1,CASSRGGLDAYEQYF,TGCGCCAGCAGCCGGGGGGGACTGGACGCCTACGAGCAGTACTTC
NA,15,TRBJ2-5,few,TRBV30,CAWSVGGARRGTQYF,TGTGCCTGGAGTGTAGGGGGGGCCCGGCGCGGGACCCAGTACTTC
NA,14,TRBJ1-3,NA,TRBV14,CASSQARGYGTIYF,TGTGCCAGCAGCCAAGCCAGGGGTTATGGCACCATATATTTT
NA,12,TRBJ1-6,few,TRBV14,CASSQPPGSLHF,TGTGCCAGCAGCCAACCTCCAGGGAGCTTGCACTTT
NA,11,TRBJ2-2,NA,TRBV4-1,CASSQGRELFF,TGCGCCAGCAGCCAAGGAAGGGAGCTGTTTTTT
NA,14,TRBJ1-1,NA,TRBV5-4,CASSGALGDTEAFF,TGTGCCAGCAGCGGGGCTCTCGGGGACACTGAAGCTTTCTTT
TRBD2,14,TRBJ2-7,NA,TRBV29-1,CSVVLAVSSYEQYF,TGCAGCGTTGTCCTAGCGGTGAGCTCCTACGAGCAGTACTTC
NA,13,TRBJ2-2,NA,TRBV6-4,CASSGQGGGELFF,TGTGCCAGCAGTGGCCAGGGCGGCGGGGAGCTGTTTTTT
NA,15,TRBJ1-5,NA,TRBV9,CASSVDPYSNQPQHF,TGTGCCAGCAGCGTAGACCCATATAGCAATCAGCCCCAGCATTTT